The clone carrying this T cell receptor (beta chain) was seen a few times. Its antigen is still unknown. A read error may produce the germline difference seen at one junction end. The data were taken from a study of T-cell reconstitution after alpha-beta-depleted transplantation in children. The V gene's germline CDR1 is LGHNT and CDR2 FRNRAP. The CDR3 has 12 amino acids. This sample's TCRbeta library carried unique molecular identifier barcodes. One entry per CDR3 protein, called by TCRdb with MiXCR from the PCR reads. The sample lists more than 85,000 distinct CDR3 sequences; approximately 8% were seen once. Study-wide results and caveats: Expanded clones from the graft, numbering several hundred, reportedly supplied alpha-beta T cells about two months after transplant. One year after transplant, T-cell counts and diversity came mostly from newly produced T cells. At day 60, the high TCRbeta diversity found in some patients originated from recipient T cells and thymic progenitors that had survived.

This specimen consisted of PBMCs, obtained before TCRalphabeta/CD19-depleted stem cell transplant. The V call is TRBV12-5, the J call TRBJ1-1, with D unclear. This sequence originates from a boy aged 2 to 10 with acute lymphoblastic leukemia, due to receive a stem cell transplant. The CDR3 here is CASGPSFTQAFF. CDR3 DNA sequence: TGTGCTAGTGGTCCGTCCTTCACTCAAGCTTTCTTT.